Included here is one T cell receptor (beta chain) sequence, with context. Its antigen is not identified. This entry is derived from a study of blood T cells in healthy people across ages. Study-wide points: The CMV status of each donor remained undetermined, and this could have confounded shifts in expanded clonotypes. Diversity of TCR beta per million T cells declined in a roughly linear way with age. It was found that TCR beta diversity correlated strongly with the percentage of naive T cells.

Looked up from germline, CDR1 is SQVTM and CDR2 is ANQGSEA. The CDR3 length is 11 residues. V was cut by 3 bases and J by 4 bases, with 6 bases left in between. The amount of total RNA extracted per sample was at least 5.5 micrograms. Primers used in a second PCR of about 7 to 12 cycles were a sample-barcoded 5' primer and a J-beta primer mix. TCRdb itself ran the 5' RACE reads through MiXCR, one entry per CDR3 protein. The data hold about 1.8 million distinct CDR3 sequences, with around half observed a single time. The clonotype was recovered from a woman in her thirties or forties in good health. Sequencing used blood. V and J are TRBV29-1 and TRBJ2-5, with D hard to call. In DNA, the CDR3 is TGCAGCGTTGACAACCCAGAGACCCAGTACTTC. Encoded protein: CSVDNPETQYF.